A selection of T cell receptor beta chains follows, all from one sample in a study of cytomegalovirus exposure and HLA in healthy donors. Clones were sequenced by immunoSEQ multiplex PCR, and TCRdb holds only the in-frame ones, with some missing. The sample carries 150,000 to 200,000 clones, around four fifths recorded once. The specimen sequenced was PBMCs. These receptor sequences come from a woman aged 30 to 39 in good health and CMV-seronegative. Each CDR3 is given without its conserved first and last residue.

AISESFSGVADTQY	14	TRBJ2-3	TRBV10-3
ASSLLAGGGDTQY	13	TRBJ2-3	TRBV5-4
ASRYGGVNYNEQF	13	TRBJ2-1	TRBV2
ASSRDSQPQH	10	TRBJ1-5	TRBV2
AWRSTGRNSPLH	12	TRBJ1-6	TRBV30
ASSIADSSYQPQH	13	TRBJ1-5	TRBV19
AISDRGSDSPLH	12	TRBJ1-6	TRBV10-3
ASSPRPQGNTYNEQF	15	TRBJ2-1	TRBV5-1
ASSLVRAGPYSYNEQF	16	TRBJ2-1	TRBV7-6
ASSQVAGLGYT	11	TRBJ1-2	TRBV14
ASSAWDSPNQPQH	13	TRBJ1-5	TRBV2
ASSTTGTPRGYT	12	TRBJ1-2	TRBV18
ATSRDRVNTEAF	12	TRBJ1-1	TRBV15
ASSQAPGQGIQH	12	TRBJ1-5	TRBV4-2
ASSFGLARETQY	12	TRBJ2-5	TRBV9
ASSYGLETGQPQH	13	TRBJ1-5	TRBV5-1
ASSLEGTGADTQY	13	TRBJ2-3	TRBV5-1
ASSLSGLYGYT	11	TRBJ1-2	TRBV7-8
ASSQPLRGEETQY	13	TRBJ2-5	TRBV4-2
ASWEGWTEAF	10	TRBJ1-1	TRBV19
ASSLARDNEQF	11	TRBJ2-1	TRBV7-6
ATSSNPQGIYGYT	13	TRBJ1-2	TRBV15
ATSRVGGYGYT	11	TRBJ1-2	TRBV15
ASSPGGGAIPEAF	13	TRBJ1-1	TRBV5-1
ASSSPGRNTEAF	12	TRBJ1-1	TRBV7-9
ASSRTGGVAF	10	TRBJ1-1	TRBV27
ASSLGAGLVTGELF	14	TRBJ2-2	TRBV5-1